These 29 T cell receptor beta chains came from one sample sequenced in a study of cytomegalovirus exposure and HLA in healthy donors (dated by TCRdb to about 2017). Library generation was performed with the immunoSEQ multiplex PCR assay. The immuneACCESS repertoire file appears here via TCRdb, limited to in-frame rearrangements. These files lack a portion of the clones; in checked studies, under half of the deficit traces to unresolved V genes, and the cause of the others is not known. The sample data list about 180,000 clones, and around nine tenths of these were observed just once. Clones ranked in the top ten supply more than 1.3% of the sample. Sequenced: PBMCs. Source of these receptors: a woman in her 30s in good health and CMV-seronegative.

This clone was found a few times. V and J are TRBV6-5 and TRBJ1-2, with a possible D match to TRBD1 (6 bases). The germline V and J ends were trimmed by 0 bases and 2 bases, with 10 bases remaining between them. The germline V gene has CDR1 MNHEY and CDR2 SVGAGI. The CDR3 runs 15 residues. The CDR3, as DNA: TGTGCCAGCAGTTACTCCAGGGGTTCCAACTATGGCTACACCTTC. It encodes CASSYSRGSNYGYTF.

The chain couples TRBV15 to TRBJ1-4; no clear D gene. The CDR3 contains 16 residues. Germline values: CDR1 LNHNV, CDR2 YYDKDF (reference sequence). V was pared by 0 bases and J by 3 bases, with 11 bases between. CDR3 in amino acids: CATSRDRSGSNEKLFF. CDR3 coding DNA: TGTGCCACCAGCAGAGATCGATCCGGGTCTAATGAAAAACTGTTTTTT.

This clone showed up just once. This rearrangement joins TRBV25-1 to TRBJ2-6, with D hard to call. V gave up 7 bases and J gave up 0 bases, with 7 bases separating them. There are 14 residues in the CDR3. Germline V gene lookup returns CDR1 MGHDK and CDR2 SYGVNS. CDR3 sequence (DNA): TGTGCCAGCACGAGGAGCTCTGGGGCCAACGTCCTGACTTTC. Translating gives CASTRSSGANVLTF. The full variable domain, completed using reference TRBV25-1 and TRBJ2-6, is EADIYQTPRYLVIGTGKKITLECSQTMGHDKMYWYQQDPGMELHLIHYSYGVNSTEKGDLSSESTVSRIRTEHFPLTLESARPSHTSQYLCASTRSSGANVLTFGAGSRLTVL.

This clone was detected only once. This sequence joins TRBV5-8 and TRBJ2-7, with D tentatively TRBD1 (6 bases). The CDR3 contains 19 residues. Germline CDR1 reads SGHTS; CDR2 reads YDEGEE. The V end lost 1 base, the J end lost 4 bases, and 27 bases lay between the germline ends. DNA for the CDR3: TGTGCCAGCAGCTTGTTTGTACGGAGCCACTCGGACAGAAATTACGAGCAGTACTTC. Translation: CASSLFVRSHSDRNYEQYF.

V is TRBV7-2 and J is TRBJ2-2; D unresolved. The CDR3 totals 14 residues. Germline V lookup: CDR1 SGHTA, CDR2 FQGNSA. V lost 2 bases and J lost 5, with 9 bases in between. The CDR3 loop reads CASSLPSLTGELFF. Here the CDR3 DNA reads TGTGCCAGCAGCTTACCGTCCTTGACCGGGGAGCTGTTTTTT.

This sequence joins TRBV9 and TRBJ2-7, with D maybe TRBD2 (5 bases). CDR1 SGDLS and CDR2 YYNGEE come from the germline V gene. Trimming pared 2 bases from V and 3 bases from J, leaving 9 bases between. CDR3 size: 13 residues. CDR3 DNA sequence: TGTGCCAGCAGCGTGAGGGATGACTACGAGCAGTACTTC. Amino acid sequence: CASSVRDDYEQYF.

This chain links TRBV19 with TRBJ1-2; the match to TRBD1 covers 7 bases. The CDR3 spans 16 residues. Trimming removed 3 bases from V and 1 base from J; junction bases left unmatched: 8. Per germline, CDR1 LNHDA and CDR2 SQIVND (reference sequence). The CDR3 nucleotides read TGTGCCAGTAGTATCCTGACAGGGCGTGGTAACTATGGCTACACCTTC. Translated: CASSILTGRGNYGYTF.

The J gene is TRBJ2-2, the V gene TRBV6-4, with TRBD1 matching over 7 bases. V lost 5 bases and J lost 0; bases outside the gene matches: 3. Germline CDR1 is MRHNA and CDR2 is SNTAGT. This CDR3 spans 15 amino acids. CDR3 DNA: TGTGCCAGCAGTTGGACAGGAGCGAACACCGGGGAGCTGTTTTTT. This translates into CASSWTGANTGELFF.

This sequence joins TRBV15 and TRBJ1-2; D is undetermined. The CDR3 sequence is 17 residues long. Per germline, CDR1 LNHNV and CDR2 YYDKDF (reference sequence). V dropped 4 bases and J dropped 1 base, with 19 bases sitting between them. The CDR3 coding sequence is TGTGCCACCAGCATAGAGCCGGAGGTTAGCCTTAACTATGGCTACACCTTC. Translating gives CATSIEPEVSLNYGYTF.

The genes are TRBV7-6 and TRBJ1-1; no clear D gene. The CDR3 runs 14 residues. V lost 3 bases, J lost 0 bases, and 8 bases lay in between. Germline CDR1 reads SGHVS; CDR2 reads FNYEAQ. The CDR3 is CASSFGEMNTEAFF. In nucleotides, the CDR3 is TGTGCCAGCAGCTTCGGGGAGATGAACACTGAAGCTTTCTTT.

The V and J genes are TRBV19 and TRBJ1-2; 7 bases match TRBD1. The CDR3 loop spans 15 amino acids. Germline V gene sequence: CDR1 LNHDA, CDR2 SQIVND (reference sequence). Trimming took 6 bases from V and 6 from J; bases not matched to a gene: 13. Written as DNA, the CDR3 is TGTGCCAGTAGGAACATAGGGACAGTTGGAAATGGCTACACCTTC. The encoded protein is CASRNIGTVGNGYTF.

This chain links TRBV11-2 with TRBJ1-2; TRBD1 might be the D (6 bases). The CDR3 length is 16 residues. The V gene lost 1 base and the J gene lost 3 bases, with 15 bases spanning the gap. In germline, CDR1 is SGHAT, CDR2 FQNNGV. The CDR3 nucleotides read TGTGCCAGCAGCTTAGGGGCAGGGGAAGGTGACTATGGCTACACCTTC. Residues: CASSLGAGEGDYGYTF. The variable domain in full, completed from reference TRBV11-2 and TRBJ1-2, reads EAGVAQSPRYKIIEKRQSVAFWCNPISGHATLYWYQQILGQGPKLLIQFQNNGVVDDSQLPKDRFSAERLKGVDSTLKIQPAKLEDSAVYLCASSLGAGEGDYGYTFGSGTRLTVV.

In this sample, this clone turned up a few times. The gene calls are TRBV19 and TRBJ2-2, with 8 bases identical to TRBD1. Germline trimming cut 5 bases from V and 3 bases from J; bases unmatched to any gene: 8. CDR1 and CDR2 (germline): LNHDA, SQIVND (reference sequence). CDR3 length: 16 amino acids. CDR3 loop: CASSVGQGFDTGELFF. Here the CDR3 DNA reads TGTGCCAGTAGTGTAGGACAGGGATTTGACACCGGGGAGCTGTTTTTT.

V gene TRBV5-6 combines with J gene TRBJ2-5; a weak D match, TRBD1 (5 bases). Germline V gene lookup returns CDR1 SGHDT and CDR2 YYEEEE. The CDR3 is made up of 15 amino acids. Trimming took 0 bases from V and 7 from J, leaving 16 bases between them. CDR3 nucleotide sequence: TGTGCCAGCAGCTTGGCCGAAGGGGCGCAGGTGACCCAGTACTTC. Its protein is CASSLAEGAQVTQYF.

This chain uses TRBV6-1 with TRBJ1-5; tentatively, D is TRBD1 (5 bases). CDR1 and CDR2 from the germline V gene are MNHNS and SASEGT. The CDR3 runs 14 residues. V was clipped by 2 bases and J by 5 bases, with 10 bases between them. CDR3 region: CASSEFVGDQPQHF. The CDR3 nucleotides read TGTGCCAGCAGTGAATTTGTAGGGGATCAGCCCCAGCATTTT.

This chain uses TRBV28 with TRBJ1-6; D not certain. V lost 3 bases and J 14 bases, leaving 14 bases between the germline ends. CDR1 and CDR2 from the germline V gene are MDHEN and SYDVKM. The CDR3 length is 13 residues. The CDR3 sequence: CASSFVLRGSLHF. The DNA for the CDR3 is TGTGCCAGCAGTTTCGTACTTAGAGGGTCCCTCCACTTT.

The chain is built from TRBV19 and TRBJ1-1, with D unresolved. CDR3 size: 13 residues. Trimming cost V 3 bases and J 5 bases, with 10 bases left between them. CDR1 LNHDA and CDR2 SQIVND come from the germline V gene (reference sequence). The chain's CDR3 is CASSIGLMTEAFF. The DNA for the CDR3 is TGTGCCAGTAGTATCGGACTAATGACTGAAGCTTTCTTT.

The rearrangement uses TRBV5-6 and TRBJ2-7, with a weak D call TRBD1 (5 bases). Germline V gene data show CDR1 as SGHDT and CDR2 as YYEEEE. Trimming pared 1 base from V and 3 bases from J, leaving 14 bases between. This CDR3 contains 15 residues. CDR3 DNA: TGTGCCAGCAGCTTGCCCAGGATCAGGGACTACGAGCAGTACTTC. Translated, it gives CASSLPRIRDYEQYF.

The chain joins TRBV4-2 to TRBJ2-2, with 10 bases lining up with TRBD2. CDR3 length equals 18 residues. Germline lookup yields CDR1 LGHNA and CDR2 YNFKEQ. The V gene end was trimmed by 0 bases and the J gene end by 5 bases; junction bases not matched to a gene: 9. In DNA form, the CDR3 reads TGTGCCAGCAGCCAAGATTTTAGCGGGGGGCTTACGACCGGGGAGCTGTTTTTT. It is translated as CASSQDFSGGLTTGELFF.

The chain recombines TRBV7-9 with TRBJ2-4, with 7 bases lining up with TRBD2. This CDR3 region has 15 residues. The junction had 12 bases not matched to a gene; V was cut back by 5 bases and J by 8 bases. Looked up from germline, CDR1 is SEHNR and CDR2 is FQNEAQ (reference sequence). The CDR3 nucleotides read TGTGCCAGCAGCCCCTTATGGGGGGGACGTGACATTCAGTACTTC. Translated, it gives CASSPLWGGRDIQYF.

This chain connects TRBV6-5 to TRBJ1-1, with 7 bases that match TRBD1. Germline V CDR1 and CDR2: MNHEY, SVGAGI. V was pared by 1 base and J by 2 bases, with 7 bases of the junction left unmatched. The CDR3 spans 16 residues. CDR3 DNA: TGTGCCAGCAGTTACTTGTCGACAGGGTACAACACTGAAGCTTTCTTT. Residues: CASSYLSTGYNTEAFF.

As DNA, the CDR3 is TGCGCCACTGGGACTAGCGGGGGCTACGAGCAGTACTTC. Protein: CATGTSGGYEQYF. The J gene is TRBJ2-7, the V gene TRBV10-2, with 14 bases lining up with TRBD2. Germline V lookup: CDR1 WSHSY, CDR2 SAAADI. The CDR3 sequence is 13 residues long. With V trimmed by 10 bases and J by 3 bases, 2 bases remained unmatched.

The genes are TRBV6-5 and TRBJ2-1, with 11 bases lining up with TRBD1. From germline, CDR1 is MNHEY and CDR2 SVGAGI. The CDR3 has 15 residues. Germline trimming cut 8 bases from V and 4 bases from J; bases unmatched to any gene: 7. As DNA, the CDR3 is TGTGCCAGCGGTATAGGACAGGGGGCTTACAATGAGCAGTTCTTC. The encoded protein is CASGIGQGAYNEQFF.

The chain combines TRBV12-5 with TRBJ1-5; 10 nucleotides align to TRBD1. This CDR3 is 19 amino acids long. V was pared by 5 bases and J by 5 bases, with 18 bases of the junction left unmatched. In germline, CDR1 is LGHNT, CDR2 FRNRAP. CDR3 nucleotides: TGTGCTAGTGGTCCGCCTGTAGTCGGGACAGGGGTCGCTGATCAGCCCCAGCATTTT. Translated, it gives CASGPPVVGTGVADQPQHF.

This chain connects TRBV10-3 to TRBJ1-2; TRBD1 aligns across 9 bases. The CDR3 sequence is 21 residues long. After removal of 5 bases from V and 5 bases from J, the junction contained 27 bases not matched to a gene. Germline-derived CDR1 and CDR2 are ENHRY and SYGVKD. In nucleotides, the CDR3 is TGTGCCATCAGTCCCCGTGGTCCGGGACAGGGACCTGGACCAACGGGGTATGGCTACACCTTC. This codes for CAISPRGPGQGPGPTGYGYTF.

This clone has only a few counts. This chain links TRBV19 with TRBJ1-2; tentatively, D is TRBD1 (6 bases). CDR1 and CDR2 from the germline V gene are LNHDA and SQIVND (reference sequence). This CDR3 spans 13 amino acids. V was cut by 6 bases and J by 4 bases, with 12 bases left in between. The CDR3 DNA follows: TGTGCCAGTAGATGGACAGATGGCTATGGCTACACCTTC. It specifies CASRWTDGYGYTF. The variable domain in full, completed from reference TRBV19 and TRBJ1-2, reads DGGITQSPKYLFRKEGQNVTLSCEQNLNHDAMYWYRQDPGQGLRLIYYSQIVNDFQKGDIAEGYSVSREKKESFPLTVTSAQKNPTAFYLCASRWTDGYGYTFGSGTRLTVV.

CDR3 nucleotides: TGCGCCAGCAGCTTGACCACAGGGTCGGGCTACGAGCAGTACTTC. Translated, it gives CASSLTTGSGYEQYF. This chain links TRBV5-1 with TRBJ2-7; tentative D call: TRBD1 (6 bases). The CDR3 runs 15 residues. V dropped 1 base and J dropped 3 bases, with 14 bases sitting between them. The germline V gene has CDR1 SGHRS and CDR2 YFSETQ.

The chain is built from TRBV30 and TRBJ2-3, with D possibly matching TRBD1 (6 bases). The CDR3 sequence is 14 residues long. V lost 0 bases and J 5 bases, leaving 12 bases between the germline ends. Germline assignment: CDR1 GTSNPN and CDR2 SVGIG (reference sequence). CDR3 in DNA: TGTGCCTGGAGTGTACGAGGGGGATTAGATACGCAGTATTTT. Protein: CAWSVRGGLDTQYF.

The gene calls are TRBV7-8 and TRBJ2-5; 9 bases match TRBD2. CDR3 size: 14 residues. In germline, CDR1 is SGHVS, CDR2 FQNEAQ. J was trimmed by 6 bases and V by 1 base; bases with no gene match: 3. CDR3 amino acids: CASSLGGTSKTQYF. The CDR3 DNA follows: TGTGCCAGCAGCTTAGGGGGGACTAGCAAGACCCAGTACTTC.